The clone carrying this TCR beta chain has a single count. Its antigen remains unknown. V trimming: 4 bases; J trimming: 9 bases; junction bases outside the gene matches: 8. This CDR3 is built from 13 residues. Germline V lookup: CDR1 SQVTM, CDR2 ANQGSEA. Every patient was affected by relapse after autologous stem cell transplantation, while exposure to brentuximab vedotin was not uniform. Best outcomes ranged across complete response, partial response and progressive disease. The data were obtained in a study of PD-1 blockade in classical Hodgkin lymphoma. The wider study: Patients were infused with nivolumab 3 mg/kg every 2 weeks.

Study-wide points: Sources of repertoire differences remain undefined, possibly disease activity or prior therapy. A reduction in baseline TCR diversity was reportedly seen in newly diagnosed patients relative to healthy donors.

TCRdb's copy holds only in-frame clones and misses some; the assay was immunoSEQ multiplex PCR. The sample has approximately 100,000 clones, roughly 92% seen once. This receptor was obtained from a human donor with classical Hodgkin lymphoma. Sequenced material: peripheral blood mononuclear cells (PBMCs), taken at baseline. The genes are TRBV29-1 and TRBJ2-1, with 8 bases matching TRBD2. In DNA form, the CDR3 reads TGCAGCGTTGCCCTAGCGGGCAGGGGTGAGCAGTTCTTC. This gives the protein CSVALAGRGEQFF.